The 4 T cell receptor beta chains presented below share a single source sample, sequenced in a study of blood T cell repertoires in COVID-19. Profiled with immunoSEQ multiplex PCR; TCRdb holds only in-frame clones, not every one. The table records around 200,000 clones, about nine tenths of them present only once. The sequenced sample was peripheral blood. The source is a man in his forties or fifties with acute or convalescent COVID-19.

The chain is built from TRBV6-2 or TRBV6-3 and TRBJ1-2; the D gene is possibly TRBD1 (6 bases). With 6 bases removed from V and 0 bases from J, the gap between germline ends came to 11 bases. CDR3 length: 14 amino acids. Germline CDR1 reads MNHEY; CDR2 reads SVGEGT. CDR3 nucleotides: TGTGCCAGCAGCTTGGACAGTACTAACTATGGCTACACCTTC. Protein sequence: CASSLDSTNYGYTF.

The chain uses TRBV6-5 and TRBJ1-2; D may be TRBD1 (6 bases). Trimming removed 6 bases from V and 4 bases from J, with 18 bases in between. The length of the CDR3 is 15 residues. The germline CDR1 and CDR2 sequences are MNHEY and SVGAGI. CDR3 sequence: CASREREGGPYGYTF. CDR3 bases: TGTGCCAGCAGGGAGCGGGAAGGGGGACCCTATGGCTACACCTTC.

This chain joins TRBV6-2 or TRBV6-3 and TRBJ2-1; 8 bases line up with TRBD1. V trimming: 5 bases; J trimming: 7 bases; junction bases outside the gene matches: 7. Per germline, CDR1 MNHEY and CDR2 SVGEGT. The CDR3 spans 14 residues. The CDR3 sequence is CASSRLTGANEQFF. DNA for the CDR3: TGTGCCAGCAGTCGCCTGACAGGGGCGAATGAGCAGTTCTTC.

The gene calls are TRBV29-1 and TRBJ2-6; D might be TRBD1 (6 bases). V shed 7 bases and J shed 2 bases, with 12 bases lying between them. The CDR3 runs 14 residues. Germline-derived CDR1 and CDR2 are SQVTM and ANQGSEA. The CDR3 region is CSAQTGAGANVLTF. The CDR3 nucleotides read TGCAGCGCCCAGACAGGCGCTGGGGCCAACGTCCTGACTTTC. The full variable domain, completed using reference TRBV29-1 and TRBJ2-6, is SAVISQKPSRDICQRGTSLTIQCQVDSQVTMMFWYRQQPGQSLTLIATANQGSEATYESGFVIDKFPISRPNLTFSTLTVSNMSPEDSSIYLCSAQTGAGANVLTFGAGSRLTVL.